This record covers a single TCR beta chain. 60 Vbeta and 13 Jbeta primers were used in PCR. Profiling relied on immunoSEQ multiplex PCR, and the TCRdb table lists in-frame clones only, not all of them. The sample has 70,000 to 95,000 clones, less than 85% seen once. This entry is derived from a study of cytomegalovirus exposure and HLA in healthy donors. Sequenced: PBMCs. The source is a human donor in good health.

The CDR3 here is CASSQGQGADTGELFF. The CDR3 DNA sequence: TGTGCCAGCAGCCAAGGACAGGGAGCGGACACCGGGGAGCTGTTTTTT. This rearrangement joins TRBV4-2 to TRBJ2-2; 7 nucleotides agree with TRBD1. The V gene's germline CDR1 is LGHNA and CDR2 YNFKEQ. The CDR3 sequence is 16 residues long. Unmatched junction bases numbered 5, after V lost 1 base and J lost 3 bases.